The present entry profiles one TCR beta chain with its context. PCR employed 60 Vbeta and 13 Jbeta primers. Profiling relied on immunoSEQ multiplex PCR, and the TCRdb table lists in-frame clones only, not all of them. The table has more than 90,000 clones, about three quarters seen once. The germline gives CDR1 SGHVS, CDR2 FQNEAQ. This CDR3 region has 13 residues. V shed 4 bases and J 5 bases; nucleotides not matched to a gene: 4. The entry originates in a study of cytomegalovirus exposure and HLA in healthy donors. V gene TRBV7-8 combines with J gene TRBJ2-5; 7 bases are a match to TRBD2. The source is a man aged 35-49 years in good health and CMV-seropositive. The sample was PBMCs. The CDR3 here is CASSSGLDETQYF. The CDR3, as DNA: TGTGCCAGCAGCTCCGGACTAGATGAGACCCAGTACTTC.